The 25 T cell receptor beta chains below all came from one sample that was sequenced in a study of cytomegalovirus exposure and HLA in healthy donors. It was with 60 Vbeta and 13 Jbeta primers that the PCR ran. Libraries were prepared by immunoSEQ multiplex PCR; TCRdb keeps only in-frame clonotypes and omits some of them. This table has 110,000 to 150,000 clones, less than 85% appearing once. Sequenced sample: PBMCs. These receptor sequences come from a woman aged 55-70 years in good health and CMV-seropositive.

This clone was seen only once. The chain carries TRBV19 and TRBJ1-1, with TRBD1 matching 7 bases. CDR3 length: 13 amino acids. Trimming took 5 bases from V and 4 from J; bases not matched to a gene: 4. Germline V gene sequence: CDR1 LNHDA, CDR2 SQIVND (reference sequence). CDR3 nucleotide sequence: TGTGCCAGTAGTCGGGAGGGGGCCACTGAAGCTTTCTTT. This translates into CASSREGATEAFF.

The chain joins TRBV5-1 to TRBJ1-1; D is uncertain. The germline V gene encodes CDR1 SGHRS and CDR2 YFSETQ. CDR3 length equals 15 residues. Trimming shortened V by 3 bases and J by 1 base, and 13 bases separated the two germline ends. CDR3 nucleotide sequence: TGCGCCAGCAGCTCCGTCGGAGGGCCGAACACTGAAGCTTTCTTT. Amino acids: CASSSVGGPNTEAFF.

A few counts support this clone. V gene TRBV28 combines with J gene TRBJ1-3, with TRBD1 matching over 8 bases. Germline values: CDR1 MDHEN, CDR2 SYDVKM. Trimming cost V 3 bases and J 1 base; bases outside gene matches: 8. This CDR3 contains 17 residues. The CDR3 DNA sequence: TGTGCCAGCAGTTTGTATTCAGGGGGCCTTTCTGGAAACACCATATATTTT. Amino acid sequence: CASSLYSGGLSGNTIYF.

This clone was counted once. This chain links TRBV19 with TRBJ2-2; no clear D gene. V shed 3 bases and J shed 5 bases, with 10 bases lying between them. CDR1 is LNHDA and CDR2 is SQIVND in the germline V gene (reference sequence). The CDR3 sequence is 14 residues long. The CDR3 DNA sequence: TGTGCCAGTAGTATGGCTGCCGGGACCGGGGAGCTGTTTTTT. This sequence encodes CASSMAAGTGELFF. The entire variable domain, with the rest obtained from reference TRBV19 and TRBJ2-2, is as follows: DGGITQSPKYLFRKEGQNVTLSCEQNLNHDAMYWYRQDPGQGLRLIYYSQIVNDFQKGDIAEGYSVSREKKESFPLTVTSAQKNPTAFYLCASSMAAGTGELFFGEGSRLTVL.

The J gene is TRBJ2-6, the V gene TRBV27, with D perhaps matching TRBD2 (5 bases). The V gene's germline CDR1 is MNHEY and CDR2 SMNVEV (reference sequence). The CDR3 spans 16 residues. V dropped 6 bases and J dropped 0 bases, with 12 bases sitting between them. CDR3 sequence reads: CASSGVKDSGANVLTF. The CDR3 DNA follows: TGTGCCAGCAGCGGGGTAAAGGACTCTGGGGCCAACGTCCTGACTTTC. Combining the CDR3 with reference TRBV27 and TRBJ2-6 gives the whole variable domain EAQVTQNPRYLITVTGKKLTVTCSQNMNHEYMSWYRQDPGLGLRQIYYSMNVEVTDKGDVPEGYKVSRKEKRNFPLILESPSPNQTSLYFCASSGVKDSGANVLTFGAGSRLTVL.

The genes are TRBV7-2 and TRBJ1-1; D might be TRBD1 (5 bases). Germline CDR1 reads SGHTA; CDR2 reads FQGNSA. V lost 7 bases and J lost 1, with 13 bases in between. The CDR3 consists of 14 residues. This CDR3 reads CASKIGEGNTEAFF. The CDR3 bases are TGTGCCAGCAAAATAGGGGAGGGGAACACTGAAGCTTTCTTT.

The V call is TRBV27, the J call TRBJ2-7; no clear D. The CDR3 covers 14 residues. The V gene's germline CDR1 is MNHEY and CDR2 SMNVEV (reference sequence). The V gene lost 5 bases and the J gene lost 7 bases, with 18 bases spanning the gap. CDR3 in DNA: TGTGCCAGCAGTCCCACCACCACCCCTAGAGAGCAGTACTTC. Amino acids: CASSPTTTPREQYF.

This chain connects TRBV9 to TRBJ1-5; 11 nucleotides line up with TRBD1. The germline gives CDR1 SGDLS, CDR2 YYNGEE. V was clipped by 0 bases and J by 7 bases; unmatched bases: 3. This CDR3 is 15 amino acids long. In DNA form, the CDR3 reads TGTGCCAGCAGCGTAGGGACAGGGGGCGAACAGCCCCAGCATTTT. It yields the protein CASSVGTGGEQPQHF.

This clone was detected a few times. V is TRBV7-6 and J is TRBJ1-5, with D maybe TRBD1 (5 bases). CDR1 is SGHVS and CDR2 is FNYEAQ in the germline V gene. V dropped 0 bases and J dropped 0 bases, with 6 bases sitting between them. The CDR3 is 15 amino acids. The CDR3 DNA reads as TGTGCCAGCAGCTTAGCGGGGGGTAGCAATCAGCCCCAGCATTTT. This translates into CASSLAGGSNQPQHF.

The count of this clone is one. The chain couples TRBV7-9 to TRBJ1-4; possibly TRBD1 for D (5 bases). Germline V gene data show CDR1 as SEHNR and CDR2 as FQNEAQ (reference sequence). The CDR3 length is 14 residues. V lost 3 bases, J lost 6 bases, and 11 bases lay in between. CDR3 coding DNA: TGTGCCAGCAGCTTTACAGGAACCGATGAAAAACTGTTTTTT. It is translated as CASSFTGTDEKLFF.

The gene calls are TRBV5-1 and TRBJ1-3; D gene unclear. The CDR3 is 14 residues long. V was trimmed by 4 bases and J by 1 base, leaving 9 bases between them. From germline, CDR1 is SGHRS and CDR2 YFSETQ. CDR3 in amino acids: CASSAPGSGNTIYF. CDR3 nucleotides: TGCGCCAGCAGCGCCCCCGGGTCTGGAAACACCATATATTTT.

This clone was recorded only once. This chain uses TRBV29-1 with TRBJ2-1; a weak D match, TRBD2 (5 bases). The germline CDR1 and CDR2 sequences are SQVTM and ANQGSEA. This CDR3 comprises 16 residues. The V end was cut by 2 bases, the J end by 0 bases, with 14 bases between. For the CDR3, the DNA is TGCAGCGTTGAATCGGGGTCCGGCAGCTCCTACAATGAGCAGTTCTTC. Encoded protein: CSVESGSGSSYNEQFF.

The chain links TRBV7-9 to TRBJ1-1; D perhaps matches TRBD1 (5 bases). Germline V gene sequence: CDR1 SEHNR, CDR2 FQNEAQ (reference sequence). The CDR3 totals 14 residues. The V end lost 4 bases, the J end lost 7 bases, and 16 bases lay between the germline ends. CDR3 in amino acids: CASSSRRGEIEAFF. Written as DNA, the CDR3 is TGTGCCAGCAGCTCCAGACGGGGGGAAATTGAAGCTTTCTTT.

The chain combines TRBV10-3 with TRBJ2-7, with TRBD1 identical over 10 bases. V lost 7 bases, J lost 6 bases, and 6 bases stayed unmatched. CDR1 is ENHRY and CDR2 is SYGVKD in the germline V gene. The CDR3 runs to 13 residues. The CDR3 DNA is TGTGCCATCACCGACGGACAGGGGGGCGAGCAGTACTTC. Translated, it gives CAITDGQGGEQYF.

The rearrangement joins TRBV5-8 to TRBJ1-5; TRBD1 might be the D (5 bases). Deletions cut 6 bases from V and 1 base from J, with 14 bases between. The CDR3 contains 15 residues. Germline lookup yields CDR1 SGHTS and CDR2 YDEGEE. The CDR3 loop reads CASTSGIASNQPQHF. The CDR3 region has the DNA TGTGCCAGCACCTCAGGGATCGCAAGCAATCAGCCCCAGCATTTT.

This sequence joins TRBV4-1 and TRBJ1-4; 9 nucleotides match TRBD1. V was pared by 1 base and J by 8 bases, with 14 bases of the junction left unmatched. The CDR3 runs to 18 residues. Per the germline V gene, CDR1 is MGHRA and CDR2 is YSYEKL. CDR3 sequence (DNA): TGCGCCAGCAGCCAAGCGACAGGGGGAAACAGGCTGTACGAAAAACTGTTTTTT. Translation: CASSQATGGNRLYEKLFF.

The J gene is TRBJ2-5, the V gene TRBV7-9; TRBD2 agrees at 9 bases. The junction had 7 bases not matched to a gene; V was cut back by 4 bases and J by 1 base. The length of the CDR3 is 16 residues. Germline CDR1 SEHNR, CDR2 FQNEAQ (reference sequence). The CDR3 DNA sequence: TGTGCCAGCAGCTCCCATCGGACTAGCGTCCAAGAGACCCAGTACTTC. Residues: CASSSHRTSVQETQYF.

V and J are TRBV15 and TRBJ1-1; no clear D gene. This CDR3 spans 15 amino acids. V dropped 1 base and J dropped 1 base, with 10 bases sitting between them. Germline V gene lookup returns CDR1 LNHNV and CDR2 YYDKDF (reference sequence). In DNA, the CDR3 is TGTGCCACCAGCAGAGTGTCTGGAGCGAACACTGAAGCTTTCTTT. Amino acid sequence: CATSRVSGANTEAFF. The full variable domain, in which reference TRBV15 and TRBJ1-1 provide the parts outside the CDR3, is DAMVIQNPRYQVTQFGKPVTLSCSQTLNHNVMYWYQQKSSQAPKLLFHYYDKDFNNEADTPDNFQSRRPNTSFCFLDIRSPGLGDTAMYLCATSRVSGANTEAFFGQGTRLTVV.

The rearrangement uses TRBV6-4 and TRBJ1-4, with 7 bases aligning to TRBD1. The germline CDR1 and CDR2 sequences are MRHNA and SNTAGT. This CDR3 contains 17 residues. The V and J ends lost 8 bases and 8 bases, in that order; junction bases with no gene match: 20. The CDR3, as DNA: TGTGCCAGCCCGACCGGGACAGCGTGTAAGGGCACGGAAAAACTGTTTTTT. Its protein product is CASPTGTACKGTEKLFF.

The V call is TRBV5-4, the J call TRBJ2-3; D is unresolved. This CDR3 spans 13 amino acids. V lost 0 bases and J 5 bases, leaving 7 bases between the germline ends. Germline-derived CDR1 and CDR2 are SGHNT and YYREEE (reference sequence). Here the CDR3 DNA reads TGTGCCAGCAGCTTGGATACGGGAGATACGCAGTATTTT. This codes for CASSLDTGDTQYF.

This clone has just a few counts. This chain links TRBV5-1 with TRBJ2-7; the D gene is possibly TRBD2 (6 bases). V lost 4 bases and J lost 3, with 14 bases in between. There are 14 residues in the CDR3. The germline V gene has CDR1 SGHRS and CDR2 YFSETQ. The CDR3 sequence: CASSVTGEIYEQYF. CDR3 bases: TGCGCCAGCAGCGTGACGGGGGAGATCTACGAGCAGTACTTC.

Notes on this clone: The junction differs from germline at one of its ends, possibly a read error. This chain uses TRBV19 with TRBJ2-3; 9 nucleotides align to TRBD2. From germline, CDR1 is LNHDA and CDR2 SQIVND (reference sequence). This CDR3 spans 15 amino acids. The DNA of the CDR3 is TGTGCCAGTAGTATCTCCGGGACTAGCAGAGATACGCAGTATTTT. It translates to CASSISGTSRDTQYF.

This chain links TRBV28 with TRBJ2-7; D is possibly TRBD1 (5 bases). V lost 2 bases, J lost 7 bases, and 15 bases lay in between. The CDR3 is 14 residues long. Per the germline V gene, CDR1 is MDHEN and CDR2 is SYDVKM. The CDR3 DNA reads TGTGCCAGCAGTTTAAGGTCTCACCAGGGAGAGCAGTACTTC. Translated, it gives CASSLRSHQGEQYF.

The CDR3 reads CAISESGGTGRQPQHF. The CDR3 DNA sequence: TGTGCCATCAGTGAGTCTGGAGGGACAGGTCGTCAGCCCCAGCATTTT. The V and J genes are TRBV10-3 and TRBJ1-5, with 8 nucleotides matching TRBD1. This CDR3 region has 16 residues. Germline CDR1 and CDR2: ENHRY and SYGVKD. V lost 0 bases, J lost 6 bases, and 7 bases stayed unmatched.

The CDR3 spells CASSPWGVGEAFF. The CDR3 nucleotides are TGTGCCAGCAGTCCCTGGGGGGTCGGTGAAGCTTTCTTT. The rearrangement uses TRBV27 and TRBJ1-1; possible D gene TRBD1, 5 bases. V was pared by 5 bases and J by 7 bases, with 14 bases between. The length of the CDR3 is 13 residues. The germline CDR1 and CDR2 sequences are MNHEY and SMNVEV (reference sequence).